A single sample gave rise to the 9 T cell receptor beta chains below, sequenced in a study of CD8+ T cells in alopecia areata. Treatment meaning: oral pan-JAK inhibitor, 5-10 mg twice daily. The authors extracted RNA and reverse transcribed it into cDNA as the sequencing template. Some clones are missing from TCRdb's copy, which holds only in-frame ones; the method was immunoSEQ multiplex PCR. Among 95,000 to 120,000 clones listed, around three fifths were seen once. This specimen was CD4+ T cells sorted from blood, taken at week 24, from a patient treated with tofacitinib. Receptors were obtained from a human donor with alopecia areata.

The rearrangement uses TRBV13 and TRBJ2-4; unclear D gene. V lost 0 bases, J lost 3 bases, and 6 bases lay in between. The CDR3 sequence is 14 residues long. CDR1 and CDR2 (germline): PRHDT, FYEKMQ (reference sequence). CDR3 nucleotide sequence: TGTGCCAGCAGCTTAGGTTTCGGCAAAAACATTCAGTACTTC. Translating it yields CASSLGFGKNIQYF.

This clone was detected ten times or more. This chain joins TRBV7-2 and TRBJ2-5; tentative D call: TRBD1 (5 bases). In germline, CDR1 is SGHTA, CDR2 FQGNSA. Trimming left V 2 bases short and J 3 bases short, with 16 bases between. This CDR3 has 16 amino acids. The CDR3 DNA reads TGTGCCAGCAGCTTATTCCCCCGGACAAGGGAAGAGACCCAGTACTTC. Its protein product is CASSLFPRTREETQYF.

CDR3 nucleotide sequence: TGCAGCGTTGTCCCAGGGGTGGCGGGGGCCGGGGAGACCCAGTACTTC. It is translated as CSVVPGVAGAGETQYF. J is TRBJ2-5 and V is TRBV29-1; D is possibly TRBD2 (7 bases). The germline V gene has CDR1 SQVTM and CDR2 ANQGSEA. With 4 bases removed from V and 5 bases from J, the gap between germline ends came to 23 bases. The CDR3 is 16 residues long.

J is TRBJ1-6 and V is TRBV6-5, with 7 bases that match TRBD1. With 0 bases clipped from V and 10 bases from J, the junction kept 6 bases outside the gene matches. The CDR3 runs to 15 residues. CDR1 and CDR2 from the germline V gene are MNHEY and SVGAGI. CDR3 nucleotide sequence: TGTGCCAGCAGTTACTCTCGGACAGGTCACTCACCCCTCCACTTT. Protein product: CASSYSRTGHSPLHF.

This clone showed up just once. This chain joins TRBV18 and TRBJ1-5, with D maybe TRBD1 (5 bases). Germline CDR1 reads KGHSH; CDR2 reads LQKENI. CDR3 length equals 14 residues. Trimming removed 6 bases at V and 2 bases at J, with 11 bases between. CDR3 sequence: CASSKTERNQPQHF. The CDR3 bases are TGTGCCAGCTCTAAGACAGAGCGCAATCAGCCCCAGCATTTT.

The CDR3 region is CAWSVLKTQYF. Here the CDR3 DNA reads TGTGCCTGGAGTGTACTAAAGACCCAGTACTTC. This sequence joins TRBV30 and TRBJ2-5; D is unclear. V was shortened by 0 bases and J by 6 bases, with 5 bases between the two germline ends. CDR1 is GTSNPN, CDR2 SVGIG, per germline (reference sequence). The CDR3 is 11 residues long.

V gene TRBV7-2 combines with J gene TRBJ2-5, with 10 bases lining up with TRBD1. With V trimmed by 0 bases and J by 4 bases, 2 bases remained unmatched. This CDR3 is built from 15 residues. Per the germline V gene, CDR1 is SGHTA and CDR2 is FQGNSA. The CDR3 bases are TGTGCCAGCAGCTTAGCGGGACAGGGGAGAGAGACCCAGTACTTC. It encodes CASSLAGQGRETQYF.

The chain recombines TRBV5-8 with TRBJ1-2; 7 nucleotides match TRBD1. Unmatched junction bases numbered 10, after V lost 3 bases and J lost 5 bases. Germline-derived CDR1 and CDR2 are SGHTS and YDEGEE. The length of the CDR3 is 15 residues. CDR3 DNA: TGTGCCAGCAGCTACGACAGGGAAAAAGAGTATGGCTACACCTTC. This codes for CASSYDREKEYGYTF.

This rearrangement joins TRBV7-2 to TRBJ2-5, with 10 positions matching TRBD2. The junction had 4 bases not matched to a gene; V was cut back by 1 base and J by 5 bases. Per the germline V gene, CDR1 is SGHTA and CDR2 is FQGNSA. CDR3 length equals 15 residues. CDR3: CASSLGPSGGETQYF. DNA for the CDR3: TGTGCCAGCAGCTTAGGCCCTAGCGGGGGTGAGACCCAGTACTTC.